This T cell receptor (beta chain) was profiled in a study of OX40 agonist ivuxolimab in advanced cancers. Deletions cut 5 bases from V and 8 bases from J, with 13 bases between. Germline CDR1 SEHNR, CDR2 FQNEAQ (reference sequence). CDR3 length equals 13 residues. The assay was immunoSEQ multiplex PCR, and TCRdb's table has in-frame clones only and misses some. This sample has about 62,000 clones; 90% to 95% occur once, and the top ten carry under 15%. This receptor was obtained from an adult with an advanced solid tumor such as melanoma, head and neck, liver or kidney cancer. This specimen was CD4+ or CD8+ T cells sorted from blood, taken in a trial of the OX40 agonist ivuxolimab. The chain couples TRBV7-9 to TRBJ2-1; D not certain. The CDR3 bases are TGTGCCAGCAGCATCCCGCCGGACGATGAGCAGTTCTTC. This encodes CASSIPPDDEQFF. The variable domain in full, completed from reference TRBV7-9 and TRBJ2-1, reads DTGVSQNPRHKITKRGQNVTFRCDPISEHNRLYWYRQTLGQGPEFLTYFQNEAQLEKSRLLSDRFSAERPKGSFSTLEIQRTEQGDSAMYLCASSIPPDDEQFFGPGTRLTVL.